This TCR beta chain appears in the sequencing data of a study of CD8+CD57+ T cells in acquired aplastic anemia. Background on the study: The DNA of sorted CD4+ and CD8+ cells averaged roughly 3.2 ug.

Genomic DNA constituted the template upon which TCR beta VDJ and CDR3 profiling was performed. MiXCR, run by TCRdb on the reads, gives a single entry per CDR3 protein. Of tens of thousands of distinct CDR3 sequences listed, roughly 63% are singletons. By flow cytometry, patients selected for sequencing had shown an expansion of CD8+CD57+ cells. Germline V CDR1 and CDR2: LGHDT, YNNKEL (reference sequence). V lost 5 bases, J lost 1 base, and 8 bases stayed unmatched. The CDR3 consists of 16 residues. Sequenced sample: sorted CD4+, CD8+, or CD8+CD57+ T cells (not recorded which) from PBMCs. The sequence was collected from a human donor with aplastic anemia. The chain couples TRBV3-1 to TRBJ1-2; 9 nucleotides agree with TRBD1. CDR3 loop: CASSLTGTGYNYGYTF. The CDR3 DNA reads TGTGCCAGCAGCTTAACCGGGACAGGGTATAACTATGGCTACACCTTC.